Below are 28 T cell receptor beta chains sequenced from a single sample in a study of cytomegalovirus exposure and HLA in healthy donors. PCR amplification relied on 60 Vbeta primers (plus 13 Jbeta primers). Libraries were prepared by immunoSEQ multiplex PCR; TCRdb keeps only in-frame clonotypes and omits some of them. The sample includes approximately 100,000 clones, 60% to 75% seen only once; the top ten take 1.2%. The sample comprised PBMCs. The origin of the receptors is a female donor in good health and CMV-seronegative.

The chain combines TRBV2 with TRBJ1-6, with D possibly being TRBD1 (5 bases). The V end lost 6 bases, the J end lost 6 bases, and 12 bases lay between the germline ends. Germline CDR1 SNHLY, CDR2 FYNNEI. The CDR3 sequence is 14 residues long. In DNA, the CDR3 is TGTGCCAGCAGGGGCGGGGACCTTAATTCACCCCTCCACTTT. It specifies CASRGGDLNSPLHF. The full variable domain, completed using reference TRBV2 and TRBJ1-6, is EPEVTQTPSHQVTQMGQEVILRCVPISNHLYFYWYRQILGQKVEFLVSFYNNEISEKSEIFDDQFSVERPDGSNFTLKIRSTKLEDSAMYFCASRGGDLNSPLHFGNGTRLTVT.

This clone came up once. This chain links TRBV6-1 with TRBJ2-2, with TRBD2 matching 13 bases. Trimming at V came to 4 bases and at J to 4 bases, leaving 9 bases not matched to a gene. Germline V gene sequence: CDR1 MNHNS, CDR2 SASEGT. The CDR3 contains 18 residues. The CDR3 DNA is TGTGCCAGCAGTGTACCGGGACTAGCGGGGCTAGGCACCGGGGAGCTGTTTTTT. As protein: CASSVPGLAGLGTGELFF.

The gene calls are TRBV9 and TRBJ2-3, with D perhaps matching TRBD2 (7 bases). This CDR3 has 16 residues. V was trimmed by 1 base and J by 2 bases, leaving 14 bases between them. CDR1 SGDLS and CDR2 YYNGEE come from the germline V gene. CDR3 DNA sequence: TGTGCCAGCAGCGTACGTGCGGGGGCCTACACAGATACGCAGTATTTT. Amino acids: CASSVRAGAYTDTQYF.

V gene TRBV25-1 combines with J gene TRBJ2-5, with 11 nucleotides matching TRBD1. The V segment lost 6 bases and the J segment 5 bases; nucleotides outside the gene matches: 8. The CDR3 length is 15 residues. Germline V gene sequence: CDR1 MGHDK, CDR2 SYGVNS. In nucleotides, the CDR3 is TGTGCCAGCAGGTCGGACAGGGGGCTGTTGGAGACCCAGTACTTC. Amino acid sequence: CASRSDRGLLETQYF.

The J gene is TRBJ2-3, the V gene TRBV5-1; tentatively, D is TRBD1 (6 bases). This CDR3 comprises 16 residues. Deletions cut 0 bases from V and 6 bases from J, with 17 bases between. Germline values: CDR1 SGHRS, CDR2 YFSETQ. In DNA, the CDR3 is TGCGCCAGCAGCTTGGATGTACAGGGCCCCTGGGATACGCAGTATTTT. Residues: CASSLDVQGPWDTQYF. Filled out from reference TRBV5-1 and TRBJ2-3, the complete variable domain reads KAGVTQTPRYLIKTRGQQVTLSCSPISGHRSVSWYQQTPGQGLQFLFEYFSETQRNKGNFPGRFSGRQFSNSRSEMNVSTLELGDSALYLCASSLDVQGPWDTQYFGPGTRLTVL.

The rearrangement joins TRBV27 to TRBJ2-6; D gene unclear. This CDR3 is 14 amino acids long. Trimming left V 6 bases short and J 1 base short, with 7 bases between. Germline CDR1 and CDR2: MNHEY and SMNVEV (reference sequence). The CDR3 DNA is TGTGCCAGCAGCCTCCTTTCTGGGGCCAACGTCCTGACTTTC. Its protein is CASSLLSGANVLTF.

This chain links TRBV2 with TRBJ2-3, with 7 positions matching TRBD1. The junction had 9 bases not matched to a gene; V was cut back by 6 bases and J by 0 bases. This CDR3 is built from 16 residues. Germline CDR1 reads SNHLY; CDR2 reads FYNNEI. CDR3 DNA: TGTGCCAGCAGGCTCACAGGGGAAACGAGCACAGATACGCAGTATTTT. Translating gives CASRLTGETSTDTQYF.

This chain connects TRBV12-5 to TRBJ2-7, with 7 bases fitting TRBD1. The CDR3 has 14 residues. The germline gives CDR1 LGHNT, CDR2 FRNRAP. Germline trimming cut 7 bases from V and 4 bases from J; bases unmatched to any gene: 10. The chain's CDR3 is CASAQDRRIYEQYF. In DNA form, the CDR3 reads TGTGCTAGTGCCCAGGACAGGCGGATTTACGAGCAGTACTTC.

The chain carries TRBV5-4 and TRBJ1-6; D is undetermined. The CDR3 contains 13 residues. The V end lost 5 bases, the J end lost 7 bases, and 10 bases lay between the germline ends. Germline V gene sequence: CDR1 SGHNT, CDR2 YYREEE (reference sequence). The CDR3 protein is CASSERGNSPLHF. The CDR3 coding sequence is TGTGCCAGCAGTGAGAGAGGGAATTCACCCCTCCACTTT.

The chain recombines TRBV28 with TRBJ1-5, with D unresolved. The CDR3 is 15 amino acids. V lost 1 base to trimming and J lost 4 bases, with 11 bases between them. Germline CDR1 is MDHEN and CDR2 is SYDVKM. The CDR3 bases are TGTGCCAGCAGTTTATTTCTCCAGGTAAATCAGCCCCAGCATTTT. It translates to CASSLFLQVNQPQHF. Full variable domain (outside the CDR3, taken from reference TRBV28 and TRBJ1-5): DVKVTQSSRYLVKRTGEKVFLECVQDMDHENMFWYRQDPGLGLRLIYFSYDVKMKEKGDIPEGYSVSREKKERFSLILESASTNQTSMYLCASSLFLQVNQPQHFGDGTRLSIL.

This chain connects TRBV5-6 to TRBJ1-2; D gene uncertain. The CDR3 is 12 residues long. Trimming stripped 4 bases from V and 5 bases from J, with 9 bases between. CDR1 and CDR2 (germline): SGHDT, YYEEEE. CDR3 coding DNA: TGTGCCAGCAGCCTTGGTCAGTATGGCTACACCTTC. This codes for CASSLGQYGYTF.

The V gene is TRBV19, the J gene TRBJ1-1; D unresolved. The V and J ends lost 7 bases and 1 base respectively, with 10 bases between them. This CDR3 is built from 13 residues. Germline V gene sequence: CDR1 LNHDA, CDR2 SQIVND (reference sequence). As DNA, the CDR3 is TGTGCCAGTAATGGGCTTTGGAACACTGAAGCTTTCTTT. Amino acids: CASNGLWNTEAFF.

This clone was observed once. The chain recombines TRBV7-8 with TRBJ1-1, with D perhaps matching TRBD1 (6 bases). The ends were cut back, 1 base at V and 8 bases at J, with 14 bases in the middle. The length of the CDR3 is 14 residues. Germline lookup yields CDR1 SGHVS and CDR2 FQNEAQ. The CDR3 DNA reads TGTGCCAGCAGCTTAGGGGGGCAGGGGAGCGAAGCTTTCTTT. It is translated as CASSLGGQGSEAFF.

The chain's CDR3 is CASSDHVSGSYEQYF. The CDR3, as DNA: TGTGCCAGCAGTGATCATGTTAGCGGGAGTTACGAGCAGTACTTC. This chain uses TRBV6-1 with TRBJ2-7; TRBD2 agrees at 9 bases. V dropped 3 bases and J dropped 4; count of bases not matched to a gene: 7. The CDR3 has 15 amino acids. CDR1 MNHNS and CDR2 SASEGT come from the germline V gene.

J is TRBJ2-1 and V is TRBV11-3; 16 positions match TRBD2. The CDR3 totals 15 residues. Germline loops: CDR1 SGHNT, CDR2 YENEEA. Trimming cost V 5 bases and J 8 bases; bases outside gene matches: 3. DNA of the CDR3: TGTGCCAGCAGCCGGGGACTAGCGGGGGGGCATGAGCAGTTCTTC. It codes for CASSRGLAGGHEQFF.

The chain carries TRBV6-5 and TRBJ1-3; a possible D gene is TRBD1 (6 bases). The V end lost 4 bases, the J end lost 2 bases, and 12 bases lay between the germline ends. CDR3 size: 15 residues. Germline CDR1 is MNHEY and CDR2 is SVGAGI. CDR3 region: CASSSDRSPGNTIYF. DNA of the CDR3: TGTGCCAGCAGTTCCGACAGGTCGCCTGGAAACACCATATATTTT.

The CDR3 coding sequence is TGTGCCACGACCTCGATCGGGGATACGCAGTATTTT. It specifies CATTSIGDTQYF. V and J are TRBV10-3 and TRBJ2-3; D ambiguous. The CDR3 is made up of 12 amino acids. Trimming cost V 10 bases and J 6 bases, with 14 bases left between them. CDR1 and CDR2 (germline): ENHRY, SYGVKD.

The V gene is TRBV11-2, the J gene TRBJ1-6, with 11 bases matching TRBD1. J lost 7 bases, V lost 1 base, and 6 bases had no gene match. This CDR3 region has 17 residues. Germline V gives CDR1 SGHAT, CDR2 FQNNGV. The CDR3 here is CASSLAGTGGVNSPLHF. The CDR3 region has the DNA TGTGCCAGCAGCTTAGCCGGGACAGGGGGAGTCAATTCACCCCTCCACTTT.

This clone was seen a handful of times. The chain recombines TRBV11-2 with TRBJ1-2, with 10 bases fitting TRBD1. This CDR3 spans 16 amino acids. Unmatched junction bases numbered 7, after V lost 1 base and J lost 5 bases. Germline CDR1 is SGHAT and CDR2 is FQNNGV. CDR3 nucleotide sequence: TGTGCCAGCAGCTTAGCCGCGACAGGGGGCCTTTATGGCTACACCTTC. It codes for CASSLAATGGLYGYTF.

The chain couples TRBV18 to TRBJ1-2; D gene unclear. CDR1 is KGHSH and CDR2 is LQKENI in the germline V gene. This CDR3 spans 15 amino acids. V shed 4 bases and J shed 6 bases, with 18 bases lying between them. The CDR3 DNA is TGTGCCAGCTCACTAGGCAGGCCGCTATCGGATGGCTACACCTTC. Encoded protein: CASSLGRPLSDGYTF.

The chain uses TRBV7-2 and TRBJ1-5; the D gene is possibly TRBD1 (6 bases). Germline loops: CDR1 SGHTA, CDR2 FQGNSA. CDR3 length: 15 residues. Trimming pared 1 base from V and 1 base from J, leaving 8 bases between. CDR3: CASSLGTASNQPQHF. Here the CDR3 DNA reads TGTGCCAGCAGCTTAGGGACAGCAAGCAATCAGCCCCAGCATTTT.

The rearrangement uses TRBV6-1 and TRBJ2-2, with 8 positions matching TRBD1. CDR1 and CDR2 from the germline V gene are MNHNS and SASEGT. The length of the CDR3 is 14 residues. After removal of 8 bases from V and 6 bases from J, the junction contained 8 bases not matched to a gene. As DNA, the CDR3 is TGTGCCAGCCAGAGTACAGGGGGGTCCGGGGAGCTGTTTTTT. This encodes CASQSTGGSGELFF.

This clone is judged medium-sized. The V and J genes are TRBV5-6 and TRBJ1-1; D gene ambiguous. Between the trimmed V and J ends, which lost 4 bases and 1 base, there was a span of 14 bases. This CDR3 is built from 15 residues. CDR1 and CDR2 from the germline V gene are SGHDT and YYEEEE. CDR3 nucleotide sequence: TGTGCCAGCAGCGGACTTGGACGGCAGAACACTGAAGCTTTCTTT. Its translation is CASSGLGRQNTEAFF.

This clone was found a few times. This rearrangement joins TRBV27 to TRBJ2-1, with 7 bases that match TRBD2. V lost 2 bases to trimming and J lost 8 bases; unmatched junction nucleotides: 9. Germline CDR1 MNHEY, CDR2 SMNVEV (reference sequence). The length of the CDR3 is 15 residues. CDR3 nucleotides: TGTGCCAGCAGTTTACGGGGGAGGGCCTTGGATGAGCAGTTCTTC. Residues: CASSLRGRALDEQFF.

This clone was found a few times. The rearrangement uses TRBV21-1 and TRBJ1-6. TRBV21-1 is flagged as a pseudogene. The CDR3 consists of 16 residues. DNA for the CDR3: TGTGCCAGCAGCACTCTGTGGGGGGGACTGATCCGACCCCTCCACTTT. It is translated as CASSTLWGGLIRPLHF.

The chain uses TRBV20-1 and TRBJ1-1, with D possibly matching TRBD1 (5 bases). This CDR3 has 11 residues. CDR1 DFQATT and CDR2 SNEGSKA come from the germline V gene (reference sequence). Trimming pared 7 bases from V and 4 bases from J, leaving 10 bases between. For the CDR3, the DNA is TGCAGTGGTGGGGGGGGCACTGAAGCTTTCTTT. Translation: CSGGGGTEAFF.

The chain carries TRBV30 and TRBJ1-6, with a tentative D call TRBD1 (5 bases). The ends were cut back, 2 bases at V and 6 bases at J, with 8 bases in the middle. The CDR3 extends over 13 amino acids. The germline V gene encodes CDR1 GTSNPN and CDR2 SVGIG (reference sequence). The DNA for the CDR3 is TGTGCCTGGAGTCCCAGGGTTAATTCACCCCTCCACTTT. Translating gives CAWSPRVNSPLHF.

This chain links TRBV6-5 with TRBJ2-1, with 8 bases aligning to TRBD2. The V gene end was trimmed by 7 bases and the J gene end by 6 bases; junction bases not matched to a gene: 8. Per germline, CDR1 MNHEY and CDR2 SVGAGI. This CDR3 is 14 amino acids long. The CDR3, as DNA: TGTGCCAGCATGCCCGGGACTAGAATCAATGAGCAGTTCTTC. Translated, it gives CASMPGTRINEQFF.